Listed here are 29 T cell receptor beta chains from one sample, sequenced in a study of a mutant IDH1 vaccine in newly diagnosed glioma. Profiled with immunoSEQ multiplex PCR; TCRdb holds only in-frame clones, not every one. The sample contains roughly 51,000 clones, 65% to 85% of which appear only once. What these receptors recognize is not known. Time point of the sample: week 35, safety follow-up. Alongside topical imiquimod, each dose of vaccine comprised 300 ug of mutant IDH1 20-mer peptide. The specimen was PBMCs, collected from a glioma patient whose treatment included an IDH1 peptide vaccine. These TCRs come from a man aged 40-49 years with glioma.

This rearrangement joins TRBV6-1 to TRBJ1-4, with no clear D. The ends were cut back, 2 bases at V and 10 bases at J, with 17 bases in the middle. The CDR3 is made up of 15 amino acids. Per the germline V gene, CDR1 is MNHNS and CDR2 is SASEGT. CDR3 coding DNA: TGTGCCAGCAGTGAAAGGGATGACGGTGTGACAAAACTGTTTTTT. Protein: CASSERDDGVTKLFF.

The sample holds a few counts of this clone. The rearrangement uses TRBV28 and TRBJ1-4; TRBD1 is a possible D gene (5 bases). V lost 7 bases, J lost 5 bases, and 14 bases lay in between. The CDR3 totals 14 residues. CDR1 and CDR2 from the germline V gene are MDHEN and SYDVKM. The CDR3 DNA sequence: TGTGCCAGCACCCTAACGGGGGTCAATGAAAAACTGTTTTTT. It codes for CASTLTGVNEKLFF.

The chain is built from TRBV5-6 and TRBJ1-3, with unresolved D. V was clipped by 2 bases and J by 0 bases, with 6 bases between them. The germline CDR1 and CDR2 sequences are SGHDT and YYEEEE. The CDR3 is 14 residues long. CDR3 nucleotide sequence: TGTGCCAGCAGCTTTGGTTCCTCTGGAAACACCATATATTTT. Amino acids: CASSFGSSGNTIYF.

There are many counts of this clone. V usage is TRBV2 and J usage is TRBJ2-3; D possibly corresponds to TRBD1 (6 bases). This CDR3 comprises 15 residues. The germline gives CDR1 SNHLY, CDR2 FYNNEI. Trimming removed 4 bases from V and 0 bases from J, with 11 bases in between. This chain's CDR3 is CASSGVGASTDTQYF. CDR3 coding DNA: TGTGCCAGCAGTGGGGTGGGGGCCAGCACAGATACGCAGTATTTT.

This chain's CDR3 is CACQTSTYNSPLHF. CDR3 bases: TGTGCCTGCCAAACATCAACTTATAATTCACCCCTCCACTTT. This rearrangement joins TRBV6-1 to TRBJ1-6; no definite D call. Deletions cut 11 bases from V and 4 bases from J, with 15 bases between. The germline V gene encodes CDR1 MNHNS and CDR2 SASEGT. CDR3 length equals 14 residues.

The chain links TRBV5-4 to TRBJ2-2; the D gene is possibly TRBD1 (5 bases). The germline V gene encodes CDR1 SGHNT and CDR2 YYREEE (reference sequence). The CDR3 sequence is 14 residues long. The V and J ends lost 3 bases and 6 bases respectively, with 12 bases between them. CDR3 region: CASSSIQEPGELFF. The CDR3 region has the DNA TGTGCCAGCAGCTCAATACAGGAACCCGGGGAGCTGTTTTTT.

V usage is TRBV6-5 and J usage is TRBJ2-7; D is perhaps TRBD2 (6 bases). V was trimmed by 0 bases and J by 6 bases, leaving 18 bases between them. CDR3 length: 16 amino acids. Per germline, CDR1 MNHEY and CDR2 SVGAGI. CDR3 nucleotide sequence: TGTGCCAGCAGTTACTCGTTGGCCGCGGGGATAGGCGAGCAGTACTTC. Encoded protein: CASSYSLAAGIGEQYF.

The gene calls are TRBV5-1 and TRBJ1-2; D is unclear. Germline V gene sequence: CDR1 SGHRS, CDR2 YFSETQ. V gave up 4 bases and J gave up 8 bases, with 18 bases separating them. The CDR3 has 14 residues. CDR3 protein: CASSLGLGRWGYTF. CDR3 nucleotide sequence: TGCGCCAGCAGCCTCGGGTTGGGCCGATGGGGCTACACCTTC.

This chain connects TRBV7-9 to TRBJ2-7; tentatively, D is TRBD1 (5 bases). The V gene's germline CDR1 is SEHNR and CDR2 FQNEAQ (reference sequence). Trimming left V 5 bases short and J 3 bases short, with 17 bases between. This CDR3 comprises 15 residues. CDR3 amino acids: CASSPGADISYEQYF. CDR3 nucleotides: TGTGCCAGCAGCCCTGGGGCGGACATCAGCTACGAGCAGTACTTC.

The chain links TRBV5-6 to TRBJ2-7; D not resolved. Between the trimmed V and J ends, which lost 4 bases and 2 bases, there was a span of 13 bases. This CDR3 contains 14 residues. Germline V lookup: CDR1 SGHDT, CDR2 YYEEEE. DNA of the CDR3: TGTGCCAGCAGCAGTGACACCACGACCTACGAGCAGTACTTC. Encoded protein: CASSSDTTTYEQYF.

The chain combines TRBV11-3 with TRBJ2-1; TRBD1 matches 10 bases. This CDR3 region has 14 residues. Germline loops: CDR1 SGHNT, CDR2 YENEEA. The junction had 7 bases not matched to a gene; V was cut back by 5 bases and J by 9 bases. The chain's CDR3 is CASSPGTGDGEQFF. The CDR3 nucleotides read TGTGCCAGCAGCCCCGGGACAGGGGACGGTGAGCAGTTCTTC.

V is TRBV19 and J is TRBJ1-1; possibly TRBD1 for D (6 bases). Trimming took off 5 bases at V and 5 bases at J, with 12 bases between the two ends. The CDR3 length is 13 residues. Germline V gene data show CDR1 as LNHDA and CDR2 as SQIVND (reference sequence). The CDR3, as DNA: TGTGCCAGTAGTGGCAGGGGCTCGACTGAAGCTTTCTTT. Protein product: CASSGRGSTEAFF.

This chain links TRBV11-2 with TRBJ1-1; D remains ambiguous. This CDR3 has 15 residues. Germline V gene sequence: CDR1 SGHAT, CDR2 FQNNGV. V was cut by 1 base and J by 5 bases, with 14 bases left in between. The DNA for the CDR3 is TGTGCCAGCAGCTTAGTGACGGTCAAAGGGACTGAAGCTTTCTTT. It codes for CASSLVTVKGTEAFF. Drawing the rest from reference TRBV11-2 and TRBJ1-1, the complete variable domain is EAGVAQSPRYKIIEKRQSVAFWCNPISGHATLYWYQQILGQGPKLLIQFQNNGVVDDSQLPKDRFSAERLKGVDSTLKIQPAKLEDSAVYLCASSLVTVKGTEAFFGQGTRLTVV.

This clone was observed a single time. This rearrangement joins TRBV10-3 to TRBJ2-5; the D is unclear. V shed 3 bases and J shed 4 bases, with 3 bases lying between them. CDR3 length equals 11 residues. Germline V lookup: CDR1 ENHRY, CDR2 SYGVKD. CDR3 sequence (DNA): TGTGCCATCAGTGACCGAGAGACCCAGTACTTC. This encodes CAISDRETQYF.

In its sample, this clone was seen once. The chain links TRBV5-6 to TRBJ1-1; D call uncertain. CDR1 and CDR2 (germline): SGHDT, YYEEEE. V lost 0 bases to trimming and J lost 1 base, with 7 bases between them. CDR3 length equals 14 residues. For the CDR3, the DNA is TGTGCCAGCAGCTTGGATGGGGAGAACACTGAAGCTTTCTTT. This encodes CASSLDGENTEAFF.

The chain combines TRBV6-5 with TRBJ2-7; D may match TRBD1 or TRBD2 (5 bases each). The CDR3 length is 14 residues. The V gene's germline CDR1 is MNHEY and CDR2 SVGAGI. Trimming cost V 6 bases and J 1 base, with 13 bases left between them. In DNA form, the CDR3 reads TGTGCCAGCAGGGAACCGGGACGGTCCTACGAGCAGTACTTC. It specifies CASREPGRSYEQYF.

The V gene is TRBV19, the J gene TRBJ2-7; the match to TRBD1 covers 7 bases. V lost 3 bases, J lost 0 bases, and 5 bases stayed unmatched. There are 15 residues in the CDR3. Germline CDR1 and CDR2: LNHDA and SQIVND (reference sequence). CDR3 DNA: TGTGCCAGTAGTATTAGGGGGCTGAGCTCCTACGAGCAGTACTTC. Encoded protein: CASSIRGLSSYEQYF.

This clone was found a few times. V is TRBV6-5 and J is TRBJ2-1; a weak D match, TRBD1 (7 bases). V was cut by 7 bases and J by 0 bases, with 13 bases left in between. Germline CDR1 and CDR2: MNHEY and SVGAGI. This CDR3 is 15 amino acids long. Here the CDR3 DNA reads TGTGCCAGCACCAGGGGGGCCGACTCCTACAATGAGCAGTTCTTC. Translation gives CASTRGADSYNEQFF.

This clone is a singleton in its sample. The chain has TRBV4-2 and TRBJ2-5; a weak D match, TRBD2 (5 bases). This CDR3 comprises 15 residues. V lost 0 bases and J lost 1, with 9 bases in between. Germline values: CDR1 LGHNA, CDR2 YNFKEQ. The CDR3 DNA reads as TGTGCCAGCAGCCAAGAACGGGGTTTCCAAGAGACCCAGTACTTC. It codes for CASSQERGFQETQYF.

This chain connects TRBV19 to TRBJ2-2; D not resolved. This CDR3 is 14 amino acids long. Germline CDR1 and CDR2: LNHDA and SQIVND (reference sequence). Deletions cut 6 bases from V and 8 bases from J, with 16 bases between. CDR3 coding DNA: TGTGCCAGTAGCATCCTCGGGCAGGCTGGGGAGCTGTTTTTT. It codes for CASSILGQAGELFF.

CDR3 nucleotides: TGCGCCAGCAGTCGGGGCAGGGCAACAGATACGCAGTATTTT. The encoded protein is CASSRGRATDTQYF. The chain employs TRBV4-1 and TRBJ2-3, with D perhaps matching TRBD1 or TRBD2 (5 bases each). V was shortened by 6 bases and J by 3 bases, with 13 bases between the two germline ends. Germline V gene lookup returns CDR1 MGHRA and CDR2 YSYEKL. This CDR3 region has 14 residues.

This sequence joins TRBV30 and TRBJ2-3, with 7 bases matching TRBD2. The CDR3 contains 14 residues. V lost 0 bases and J lost 5; bases outside the gene matches: 5. The V gene's germline CDR1 is GTSNPN and CDR2 SVGIG (reference sequence). The CDR3 coding sequence is TGTGCCTGGAGTGTTGGGGGGGTGGAAGATACGCAGTATTTT. Its protein product is CAWSVGGVEDTQYF.

V gene TRBV19 combines with J gene TRBJ1-5, with 9 bases lining up with TRBD1. Per germline, CDR1 LNHDA and CDR2 SQIVND (reference sequence). J lost 6 bases, V lost 5 bases, and 11 bases had no gene match. This CDR3 has 16 amino acids. The CDR3 DNA reads TGTGCCAGTAGTGACCCCGGGACAGGGAGGGCTCAGCCCCAGCATTTT. The encoded protein is CASSDPGTGRAQPQHF.

This clone was detected a few times. The chain is built from TRBV27 and TRBJ1-2; TRBD1 aligns across 11 bases. Germline loops: CDR1 MNHEY, CDR2 SMNVEV (reference sequence). The CDR3 contains 16 residues. After removal of 2 bases from V and 8 bases from J, the junction contained 10 bases not matched to a gene. The CDR3, as DNA: TGTGCCAGCAGTTTAGGGACAGGGGGAAAGGTCGGGGGCTACACCTTC. Protein sequence: CASSLGTGGKVGGYTF.

The chain links TRBV7-9 to TRBJ1-2; D gene uncertain. V was pared by 1 base and J by 4 bases, with 13 bases between. The CDR3 has 15 residues. Germline-derived CDR1 and CDR2 are SEHNR and FQNEAQ (reference sequence). The CDR3 here is CASSLVDGGGYGYTF. The CDR3 DNA follows: TGTGCCAGCAGCTTAGTTGACGGTGGAGGCTATGGCTACACCTTC.

The chain is built from TRBV6-5 and TRBJ1-1; D perhaps matches TRBD1 (6 bases). CDR1 MNHEY and CDR2 SVGAGI come from the germline V gene. Between the trimmed V and J ends, which lost 6 bases and 5 bases, there was a span of 13 bases. CDR3 size: 13 residues. The CDR3 spells CASSPGERTEAFF. CDR3 DNA: TGTGCCAGCAGCCCAGGGGAGAGGACTGAAGCTTTCTTT.

This chain links TRBV7-9 with TRBJ1-2; tentatively, D is TRBD1 (6 bases). The V gene lost 6 bases and the J gene lost 6 bases, with 11 bases spanning the gap. This CDR3 is 12 amino acids long. From germline, CDR1 is SEHNR and CDR2 FQNEAQ (reference sequence). The CDR3 sequence: CASRPRGDGYTF. CDR3 nucleotides: TGTGCCAGCAGGCCTAGGGGGGATGGCTACACCTTC. Using reference TRBV7-9 and TRBJ1-2 for the parts outside the CDR3, the full variable domain is DTGVSQNPRHKITKRGQNVTFRCDPISEHNRLYWYRQTLGQGPEFLTYFQNEAQLEKSRLLSDRFSAERPKGSFSTLEIQRTEQGDSAMYLCASRPRGDGYTFGSGTRLTVV.

The J gene is TRBJ2-7, the V gene TRBV19; D perhaps matches TRBD2 (6 bases). V lost 5 bases and J 2 bases, leaving 13 bases between the germline ends. The CDR3 is 14 residues long. CDR1 is LNHDA and CDR2 is SQIVND in the germline V gene (reference sequence). Written as DNA, the CDR3 is TGTGCCAGTAGTCAACGCGGGGAGACCTACGAGCAGTACTTC. Translation: CASSQRGETYEQYF. The full variable domain, in which reference TRBV19 and TRBJ2-7 provide the parts outside the CDR3, is DGGITQSPKYLFRKEGQNVTLSCEQNLNHDAMYWYRQDPGQGLRLIYYSQIVNDFQKGDIAEGYSVSREKKESFPLTVTSAQKNPTAFYLCASSQRGETYEQYFGPGTRLTVT.

This clone was seen a few times. The chain employs TRBV7-2 and TRBJ1-4; maybe TRBD1 (5 bases). Germline V lookup: CDR1 SGHTA, CDR2 FQGNSA. This CDR3 is 14 amino acids long. Between the trimmed V and J ends, which lost 5 bases and 12 bases, there was a span of 19 bases. The CDR3 spells CASSTSGGNTELFF. The CDR3 nucleotides are TGTGCCAGCAGCACCAGCGGGGGAAATACGGAACTGTTTTTT.